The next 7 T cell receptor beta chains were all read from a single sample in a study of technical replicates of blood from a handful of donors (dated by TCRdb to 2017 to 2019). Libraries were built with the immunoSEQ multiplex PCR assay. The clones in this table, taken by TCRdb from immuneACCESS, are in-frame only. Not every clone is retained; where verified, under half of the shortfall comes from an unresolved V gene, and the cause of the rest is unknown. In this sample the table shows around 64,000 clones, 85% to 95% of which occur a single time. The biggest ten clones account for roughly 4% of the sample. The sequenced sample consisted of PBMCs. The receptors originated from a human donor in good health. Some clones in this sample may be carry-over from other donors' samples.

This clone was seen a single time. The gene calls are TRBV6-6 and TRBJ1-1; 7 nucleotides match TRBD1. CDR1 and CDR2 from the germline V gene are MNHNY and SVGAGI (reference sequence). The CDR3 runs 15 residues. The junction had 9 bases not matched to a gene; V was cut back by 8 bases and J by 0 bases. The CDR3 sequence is CASGEGAIMNTEAFF. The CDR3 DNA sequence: TGTGCCAGCGGAGAGGGGGCCATCATGAACACTGAAGCTTTCTTT.

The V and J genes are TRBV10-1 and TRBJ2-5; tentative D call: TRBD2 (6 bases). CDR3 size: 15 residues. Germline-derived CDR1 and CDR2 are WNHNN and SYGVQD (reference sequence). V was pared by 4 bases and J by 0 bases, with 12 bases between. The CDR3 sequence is CASSARRTNQETQYF. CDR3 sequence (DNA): TGCGCCAGCAGTGCTAGACGGACTAACCAAGAGACCCAGTACTTC.

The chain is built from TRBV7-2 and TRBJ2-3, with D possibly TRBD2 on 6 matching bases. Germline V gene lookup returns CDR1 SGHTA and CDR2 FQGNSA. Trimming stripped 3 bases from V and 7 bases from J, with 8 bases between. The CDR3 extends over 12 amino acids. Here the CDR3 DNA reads TGTGCCAGCAGCTTGGGACTTTATACGCAGTATTTT. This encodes CASSLGLYTQYF.

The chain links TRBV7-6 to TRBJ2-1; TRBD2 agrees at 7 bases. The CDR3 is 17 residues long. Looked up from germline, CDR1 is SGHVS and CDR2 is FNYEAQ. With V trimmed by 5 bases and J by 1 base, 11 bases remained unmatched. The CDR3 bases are TGTGCCAGCAGCAAAGGAGTATTAGCGGGTTCCTACAATGAGCAGTTCTTC. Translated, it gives CASSKGVLAGSYNEQFF.

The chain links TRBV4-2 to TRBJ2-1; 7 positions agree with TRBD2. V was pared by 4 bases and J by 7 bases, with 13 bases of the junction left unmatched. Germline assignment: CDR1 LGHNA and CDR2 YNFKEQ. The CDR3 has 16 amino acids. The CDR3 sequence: CASSPGRTRTWNEQFF. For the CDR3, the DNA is TGTGCCAGCAGCCCCGGAAGGACTAGAACCTGGAATGAGCAGTTCTTC.

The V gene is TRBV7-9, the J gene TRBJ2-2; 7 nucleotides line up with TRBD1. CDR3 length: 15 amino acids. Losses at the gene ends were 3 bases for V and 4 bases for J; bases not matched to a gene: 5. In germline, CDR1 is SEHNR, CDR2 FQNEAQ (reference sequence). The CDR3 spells CASSFLTGSTGELFF. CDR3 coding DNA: TGTGCCAGCAGCTTCTTGACAGGGAGCACCGGGGAGCTGTTTTTT.

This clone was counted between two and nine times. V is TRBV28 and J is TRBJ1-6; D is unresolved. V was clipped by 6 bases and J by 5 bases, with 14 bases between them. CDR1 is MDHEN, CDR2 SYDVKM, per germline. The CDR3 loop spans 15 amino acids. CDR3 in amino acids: CASSTDGLNNSPLHF. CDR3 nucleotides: TGTGCCAGCAGCACCGACGGACTGAATAATTCACCCCTCCACTTT.